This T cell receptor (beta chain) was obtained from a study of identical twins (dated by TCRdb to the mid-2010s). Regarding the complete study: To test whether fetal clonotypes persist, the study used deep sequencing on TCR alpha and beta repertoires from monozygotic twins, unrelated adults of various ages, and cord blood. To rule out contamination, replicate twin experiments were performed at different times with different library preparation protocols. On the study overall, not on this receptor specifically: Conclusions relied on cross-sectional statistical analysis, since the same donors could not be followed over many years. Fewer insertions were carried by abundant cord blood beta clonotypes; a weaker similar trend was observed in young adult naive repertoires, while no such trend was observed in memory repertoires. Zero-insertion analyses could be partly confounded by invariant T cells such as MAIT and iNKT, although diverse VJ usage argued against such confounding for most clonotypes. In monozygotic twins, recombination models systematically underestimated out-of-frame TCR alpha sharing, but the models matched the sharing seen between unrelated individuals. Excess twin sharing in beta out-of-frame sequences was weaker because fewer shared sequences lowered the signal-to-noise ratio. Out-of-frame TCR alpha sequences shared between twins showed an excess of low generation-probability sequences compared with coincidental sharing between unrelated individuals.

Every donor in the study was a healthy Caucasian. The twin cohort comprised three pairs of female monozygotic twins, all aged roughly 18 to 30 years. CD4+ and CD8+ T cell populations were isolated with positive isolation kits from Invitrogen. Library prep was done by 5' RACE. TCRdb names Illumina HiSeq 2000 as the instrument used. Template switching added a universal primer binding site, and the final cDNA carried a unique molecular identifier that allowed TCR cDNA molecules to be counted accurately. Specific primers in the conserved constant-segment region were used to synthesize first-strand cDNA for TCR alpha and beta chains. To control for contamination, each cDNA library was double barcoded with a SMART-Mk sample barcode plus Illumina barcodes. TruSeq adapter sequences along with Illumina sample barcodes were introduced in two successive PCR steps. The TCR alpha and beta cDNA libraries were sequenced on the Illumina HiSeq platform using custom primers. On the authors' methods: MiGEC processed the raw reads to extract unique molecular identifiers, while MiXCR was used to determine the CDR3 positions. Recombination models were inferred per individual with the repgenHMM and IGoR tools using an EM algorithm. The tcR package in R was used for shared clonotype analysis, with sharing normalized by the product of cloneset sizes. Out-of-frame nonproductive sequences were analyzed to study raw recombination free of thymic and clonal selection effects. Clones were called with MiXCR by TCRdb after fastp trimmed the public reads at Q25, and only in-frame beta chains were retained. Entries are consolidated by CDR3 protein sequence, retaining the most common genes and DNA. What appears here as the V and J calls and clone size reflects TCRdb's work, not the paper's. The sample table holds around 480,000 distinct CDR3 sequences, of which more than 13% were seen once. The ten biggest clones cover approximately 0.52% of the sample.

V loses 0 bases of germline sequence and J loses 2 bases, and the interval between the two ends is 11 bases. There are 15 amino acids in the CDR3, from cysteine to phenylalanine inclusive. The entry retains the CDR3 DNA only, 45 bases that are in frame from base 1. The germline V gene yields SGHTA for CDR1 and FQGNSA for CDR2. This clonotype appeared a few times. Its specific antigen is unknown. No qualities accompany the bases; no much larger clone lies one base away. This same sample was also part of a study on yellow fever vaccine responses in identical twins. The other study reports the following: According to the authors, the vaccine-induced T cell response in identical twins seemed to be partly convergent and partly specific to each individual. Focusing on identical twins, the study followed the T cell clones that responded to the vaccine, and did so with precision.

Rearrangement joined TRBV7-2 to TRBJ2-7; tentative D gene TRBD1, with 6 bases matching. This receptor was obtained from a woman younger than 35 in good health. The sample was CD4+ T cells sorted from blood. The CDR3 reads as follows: CASSLAADRTYEQYF. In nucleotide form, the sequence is TGTGCCAGCAGCTTAGCCGCGGACAGAACCTACGAGCAGTACTTC.